This T cell receptor (beta chain) originates from a study of cytomegalovirus exposure and HLA in healthy donors. On the study more broadly: Approximately 80 million unique TCRs from HLA-typed donors were held in an early data release. Study-level points and caveats: In a later analysis, across HLA loci, associated TCR counts were highest for DRB1, lowest for HLA-C. A list of more than 150 TCR beta chains associated with cytomegalovirus was given. For most TCR sequences rarity was the rule, although some public TCRs occurred in many donors.

A word on this clone: The antigen is unknown.

Germline V gene sequence: CDR1 SGHDT, CDR2 YYEEEE. The CDR3 extends over 13 amino acids. Trimming pared 7 bases from V and 2 bases from J, leaving 13 bases between. The PCR used 60 Vbeta and 13 Jbeta primers. Produced via immunoSEQ multiplex PCR; TCRdb's table is partial and in-frame only. The repertoire holds about 140,000 clones, with around 72% as singletons. The chain combines TRBV5-6 with TRBJ2-7; D might be TRBD2 (6 bases). This clonotype originated in a man in his forties in good health and CMV-seronegative. The sample taken for sequencing was PBMCs. The CDR3 nucleotides are TGTGCCAGCGGCTCGACTAGGACCTACGAGCAGTACTTC. It yields the protein CASGSTRTYEQYF. The whole variable domain, remainder taken from reference TRBV5-6 and TRBJ2-7, is DAGVTQSPTHLIKTRGQQVTLRCSPKSGHDTVSWYQQALGQGPQFIFQYYEEEERQRGNFPDRFSGHQFPNYSSELNVNALLLGDSALYLCASGSTRTYEQYFGPGTRLTVT.